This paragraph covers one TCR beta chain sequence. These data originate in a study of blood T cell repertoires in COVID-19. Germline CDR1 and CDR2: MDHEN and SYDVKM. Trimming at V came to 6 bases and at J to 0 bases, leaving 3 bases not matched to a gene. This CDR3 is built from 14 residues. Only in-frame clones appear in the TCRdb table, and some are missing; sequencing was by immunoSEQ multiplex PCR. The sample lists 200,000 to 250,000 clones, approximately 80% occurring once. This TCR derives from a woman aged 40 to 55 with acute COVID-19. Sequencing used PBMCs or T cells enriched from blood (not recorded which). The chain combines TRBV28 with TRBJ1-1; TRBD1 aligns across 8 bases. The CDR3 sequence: CASRRTGMNTEAFF. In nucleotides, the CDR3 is TGTGCCAGCAGGAGGACAGGGATGAACACTGAAGCTTTCTTT.